This passage covers 24 T cell receptor beta chains from one sample sequenced in a study of T cells after yellow fever vaccination. From the 5' RACE reads, TCRdb called clonotypes with MiXCR, one entry per CDR3 protein. The data show 550,000 to 750,000 distinct CDR3 sequences, with roughly 14% seen just once and over 11% held by the top ten. This specimen was PBMCs, taken on the day of the yellow fever booster vaccination. Receptors originate from a young man who received the YFV17D yellow fever vaccine.

The rearrangement links TRBV20-1 to TRBJ1-2; TRBD1 agrees at 9 bases. The germline gives CDR1 DFQATT, CDR2 SNEGSKA (reference sequence). The V and J ends lost 5 bases and 3 bases, in that order; junction bases with no gene match: 4. This CDR3 region has 13 residues. The CDR3 nucleotides read TGCAGTGCTCCCGGACAGGGGCACTATGGCTACACCTTC. Translation gives CSAPGQGHYGYTF.

The J gene is TRBJ2-5, the V gene TRBV5-6, with D tentatively TRBD2 (5 bases). Trimming took off 3 bases at V and 2 bases at J, with 20 bases between the two ends. The CDR3 covers 17 residues. CDR1 SGHDT and CDR2 YYEEEE come from the germline V gene. The DNA for the CDR3 is TGTGCCAGCAGCTCTCCGGGGAACCCACTAGATCAAGAGACCCAGTACTTC. Translation: CASSSPGNPLDQETQYF.

The gene calls are TRBV20-1 and TRBJ2-7; a possible D gene is TRBD1 (7 bases). The CDR3 runs 14 residues. Trimming shortened V by 6 bases and J by 0 bases, and 15 bases separated the two germline ends. Germline V gene lookup returns CDR1 DFQATT and CDR2 SNEGSKA (reference sequence). The CDR3 region is CSAQAGTASYEQYF. The CDR3 DNA follows: TGCAGTGCCCAGGCGGGGACAGCCTCCTACGAGCAGTACTTC.

CDR3 residues: CASSLQYTDTQYF. CDR3 coding DNA: TGTGCCAGCAGTCTCCAGTACACAGATACGCAGTATTTT. This chain joins TRBV4-2 and TRBJ2-3; no reliable D call. The CDR3 is 13 residues long. Trimming took 6 bases from V and 2 from J, leaving 9 bases between them. CDR1 LGHNA and CDR2 YNFKEQ come from the germline V gene.

The chain recombines TRBV6-5 with TRBJ1-1; no reliable D call. Germline-derived CDR1 and CDR2 are MNHEY and SVGAGI. V gave up 0 bases and J gave up 7 bases, with 12 bases separating them. CDR3 length equals 14 residues. The CDR3: CASSYSNPRSEAFF. The CDR3 nucleotides read TGTGCCAGCAGTTACTCGAATCCTCGCAGTGAAGCTTTCTTT.

This chain connects TRBV5-4 to TRBJ2-5; 13 bases align to TRBD2. The CDR3 contains 17 residues. The germline gives CDR1 SGHNT, CDR2 YYREEE (reference sequence). Unmatched junction bases numbered 4, after V lost 0 bases and J lost 2 bases. The CDR3 loop is CASSLGPGLAGQETQYF. The CDR3, as DNA: TGTGCCAGCAGCTTGGGACCGGGACTAGCGGGACAAGAGACCCAGTACTTC.

This clonotype was seen ten or more times. The chain uses TRBV5-1 and TRBJ2-3; the D is unclear. The CDR3 has 14 amino acids. V was shortened by 6 bases and J by 1 base, with 12 bases between the two germline ends. Germline V gives CDR1 SGHRS, CDR2 YFSETQ. CDR3 region: CASMDPQGTDTQYF. The CDR3 DNA reads TGCGCCAGCATGGACCCCCAAGGCACAGATACGCAGTATTTT.

This clonotype was counted only a few times. V gene TRBV5-1 combines with J gene TRBJ2-7, with 10 nucleotides matching TRBD1. CDR3 length: 16 amino acids. V shed 3 bases and J 3 bases; nucleotides not matched to a gene: 9. Germline V CDR1 and CDR2: SGHRS, YFSETQ. The CDR3 DNA follows: TGCGCCAGCAGCTCCGAGACAGGGGGCGGGTACTACGAGCAGTACTTC. Translated: CASSSETGGGYYEQYF.

The chain links TRBV5-1 to TRBJ2-7, with D possibly matching TRBD2 (5 bases). The CDR3 has 14 amino acids. Trimming removed 0 bases from V and 3 bases from J, with 10 bases in between. Germline V lookup: CDR1 SGHRS, CDR2 YFSETQ. The CDR3 loop is CASSLGVRVYEQYF. For the CDR3, the DNA is TGCGCCAGCAGCTTGGGAGTGCGGGTCTACGAGCAGTACTTC.

The table lists this clonotype with a few counts. The CDR3 nucleotides are TGCAGTGCTAGAGGAGGACAGTTCACTGAAGCTTTCTTT. Encoded protein: CSARGGQFTEAFF. The V and J genes are TRBV20-1 and TRBJ1-1; a possible D gene is TRBD1 (6 bases). Germline CDR1 and CDR2: DFQATT and SNEGSKA (reference sequence). V was trimmed by 1 base and J by 4 bases, leaving 10 bases between them. CDR3 length: 13 amino acids.

The chain has TRBV7-3 and TRBJ2-1, with D possibly TRBD1 on 6 matching bases. Trimming cost V 3 bases and J 9 bases, with 15 bases left between them. Germline V gene data show CDR1 as SGHTA and CDR2 as FQGTGA. There are 14 residues in the CDR3. This chain's CDR3 is CASSFDPGAGEQFF. DNA of the CDR3: TGTGCCAGCAGCTTTGACCCAGGGGCGGGTGAGCAGTTCTTC.

This chain joins TRBV6-1 and TRBJ1-5, with D perhaps TRBD1 (5 bases). The CDR3 is 15 residues long. Trimming stripped 7 bases from V and 0 bases from J, with 13 bases between. Germline lookup yields CDR1 MNHNS and CDR2 SASEGT. CDR3 nucleotide sequence: TGTGCCAGCAAAGTAAAAGGGACTAGCAATCAGCCCCAGCATTTT. This encodes CASKVKGTSNQPQHF.

This clonotype has only a few counts. V usage is TRBV30 and J usage is TRBJ2-3; 7 bases map to TRBD2. The V segment lost 2 bases and the J segment 0 bases; nucleotides outside the gene matches: 2. Per the germline V gene, CDR1 is GTSNPN and CDR2 is SVGIG (reference sequence). The CDR3 spans 14 residues. The CDR3 DNA reads as TGTGCCTGGAGTACTAGCGTCAGCACAGATACGCAGTATTTT. The encoded protein is CAWSTSVSTDTQYF. The full variable domain, with the rest looked up from reference TRBV30 and TRBJ2-3, is SQTIHQWPATLVQPVGSPLSLECTVEGTSNPNLYWYRQAAGRGLQLLFYSVGIGQISSEVPQNLSASRPQDRQFILSSKKLLLSDSGFYLCAWSTSVSTDTQYFGPGTRLTVL.

The table lists this clonotype with a few counts. The chain carries TRBV25-1 and TRBJ2-2, with 8 bases identical to TRBD2. J was trimmed by 4 bases and V by 4 bases; bases with no gene match: 11. Per the germline V gene, CDR1 is MGHDK and CDR2 is SYGVNS. This CDR3 is built from 17 residues. The CDR3 sequence is CASSVGGGVMVTGELFF. The CDR3 DNA sequence: TGTGCCAGCAGTGTCGGGGGGGGCGTTATGGTCACCGGGGAGCTGTTTTTT.

This clonotype came up a few times. The CDR3 spells CASIRDSLTLMNTEAFF. CDR3 nucleotide sequence: TGTGCCAGCATTAGAGACAGTTTAACCCTCATGAACACTGAAGCTTTCTTT. The rearrangement links TRBV7-2 to TRBJ1-1; tentative D call: TRBD1 (5 bases). In germline, CDR1 is SGHTA, CDR2 FQGNSA. V dropped 7 bases and J dropped 0 bases, with 21 bases sitting between them. This CDR3 is 17 amino acids long.

This clonotype has more than one count but fewer than ten. This chain connects TRBV7-2 to TRBJ2-7; D is ambiguous. The CDR3 is 14 residues long. CDR1 is SGHTA and CDR2 is FQGNSA in the germline V gene. The V gene lost 4 bases and the J gene lost 4 bases, with 14 bases spanning the gap. The DNA of the CDR3 is TGTGCCAGCAGCTCCGACCTACGGACGTACGAGCAGTACTTC. Translated, it gives CASSSDLRTYEQYF.

The rearrangement links TRBV21-1 to TRBJ2-7. TRBV21-1 is classified as a pseudogene. CDR3 length equals 14 residues. The DNA for the CDR3 is TGTGCCAGCAGCATCCTAATGGTGGAAGCCGAGCAGTACTTC. Translation: CASSILMVEAEQYF.

This clonotype was counted only a few times. The chain recombines TRBV7-3 with TRBJ2-1; D call uncertain. Germline V gene sequence: CDR1 SGHTA, CDR2 FQGTGA. V gave up 1 base and J gave up 8 bases, with 9 bases separating them. This CDR3 is 13 amino acids long. CDR3 bases: TGTGCCAGCAGCTTAAATGGGGTGGATGAGCAGTTCTTC. It codes for CASSLNGVDEQFF.

This chain connects TRBV7-8 to TRBJ2-1; D is unresolved. V gave up 2 bases and J gave up 3 bases, with 11 bases separating them. Germline V gene data show CDR1 as SGHVS and CDR2 as FQNEAQ. CDR3 length: 15 amino acids. The chain's CDR3 is CASSLFRTSYNEQFF. The CDR3 nucleotides read TGTGCCAGCAGCTTATTTAGGACCAGCTACAATGAGCAGTTCTTC.

The V call is TRBV4-3, the J call TRBJ2-1, with 16 bases fitting TRBD2. This CDR3 region has 17 residues. Germline loops: CDR1 LGHNA, CDR2 YSLEER. Losses at the gene ends were 3 bases for V and 6 bases for J; bases not matched to a gene: 5. The CDR3 loop is CASSQGLAGGPGNEQFF. CDR3 DNA sequence: TGCGCCAGCAGCCAGGGACTAGCGGGAGGGCCAGGCAATGAGCAGTTCTTC.

This clonotype was observed a handful of times. The V and J genes are TRBV7-2 and TRBJ2-7; maybe TRBD2 (7 bases). V lost 5 bases and J 4 bases, leaving 21 bases between the germline ends. Germline CDR1 and CDR2: SGHTA and FQGNSA. CDR3 length equals 16 residues. CDR3 sequence reads: CASSRQGTGREYEQYF. CDR3 DNA: TGTGCCAGCAGCCGGCAGGGCACAGGGAGGGAATACGAGCAGTACTTC.

This clonotype was counted ten times or more. V is TRBV5-1 and J is TRBJ2-1; weak D call: TRBD2 (6 bases). Germline loops: CDR1 SGHRS, CDR2 YFSETQ. With 7 bases removed from V and 4 bases from J, the gap between germline ends came to 18 bases. The CDR3 sequence is 15 residues long. The CDR3 sequence: CASEIIGGDYNEQFF. The CDR3 bases are TGCGCCAGCGAGATAATTGGAGGGGATTACAATGAGCAGTTCTTC.

This chain uses TRBV15 with TRBJ2-2; the D is unclear. Germline V CDR1 and CDR2: LNHNV, YYDKDF (reference sequence). The CDR3 has 14 residues. Trimming stripped 1 base from V and 4 bases from J, with 7 bases between. The CDR3 loop is CATSRVPGTGELFF. In DNA, the CDR3 is TGTGCCACCAGCAGAGTGCCGGGCACCGGGGAGCTGTTTTTT.

This clonotype has only a few counts. The gene calls are TRBV7-2 and TRBJ2-2, with 8 bases identical to TRBD1. The CDR3 consists of 13 residues. The V gene's germline CDR1 is SGHTA and CDR2 FQGNSA. With 10 bases clipped from V and 5 bases from J, the junction kept 6 bases outside the gene matches. The CDR3 protein is CATGQGRTGELFF. DNA of the CDR3: TGTGCCACTGGACAGGGTCGGACCGGGGAGCTGTTTTTT.